This TCR beta chain was recovered during a study of somatic mutations in cytotoxic T cells in rheumatoid arthritis. Healthy-control blood donors had a median age of roughly 55 years (range roughly 21-80) and were over 50% female. Each population, CD4+ and CD8+ cells, was isolated by positive magnetic bead selection and checked for purity by flow cytometry. This clone was detected a few times. Its antigen is not known. In the same sample, other DNA sequences code for this CDR3. Study outcomes and limitations: Significant differences in CD8+ T-cell clonality were not found between rheumatoid arthritis patients and healthy controls (age-matched). The slight TRBV07 underrepresentation in rheumatoid arthritis patients was not adjusted for multiple comparisons.

Using immunoSEQ multiplex PCR, the repertoire was profiled, and TCRdb retains in-frame clones only, with some absent. The data show more than 15,000 clones, with roughly 70% seen just once and over 20% held by the top ten. The CDR3 runs to 12 residues. Trimming left V 3 bases short and J 1 base short, with 6 bases between. Germline-derived CDR1 and CDR2 are GTSNPN and SVGIG (reference sequence). This chain joins TRBV30 and TRBJ1-1; no definite D call. The sequenced sample consisted of CD8+ T cells sorted from blood. The sequence came from a woman aged 55-70 years in good health. Written as DNA, the CDR3 is TGTGCCTGGAGGCGAGGGAACACTGAAGCTTTCTTT. Amino acids: CAWRRGNTEAFF.